These T cell receptor beta chains were read from a single sample in a study of CD8+ T cells in alopecia areata. Here immunoSEQ multiplex PCR was the method, and the copy in TCRdb shows in-frame clones only, minus some. The table has about 64,000 clones, just over 45% seen once. This specimen consisted of CD8+ T cells sorted from blood, obtained at approximately week 36, from a patient treated with tofacitinib. The receptor source for this set is a human donor with alopecia areata. Each CDR3 is given with its conserved first and last residue. D genes are given only for firm matches. Clone size is stated in some rows and not others, as once, few, many or a class when expanded.

D,size,V,J,DNA,CDR3
.,.,TRBV9,TRBJ1-2,TGTGCCAGCAGCCTTAGTGGCGAGGGTACTAACTATGGCTACACCTTC,CASSLSGEGTNYGYTF
.,.,TRBV30,TRBJ2-1,TGTGCCTGGTCCGTCGGCTCCTACAATGAGCAGTTCTTC,CAWSVGSYNEQFF
TRBD2,.,TRBV15,TRBJ2-3,TGTGCCACCAGCAGAGGGACTAGCGTCACAGATACGCAGTATTTT,CATSRGTSVTDTQYF
TRBD2,few,TRBV9,TRBJ2-3,TGTGCCAGCAGCGTTGGGGGACTAGCGGGATGGCCTGGCACAGATACGCAGTATTTT,CASSVGGLAGWPGTDTQYF
TRBD2,few,TRBV6-1,TRBJ2-1,TGTGCCAGCAGCTTGACTAGCGGGAGGGCCGGGGAGCAGTTCTTC,CASSLTSGRAGEQFF
TRBD2,.,TRBV25-1,TRBJ2-2,TGTGCCAGCAGTGAACCCGGGGTAGCGGGATACACCGGGGAGCTGTTTTTT,CASSEPGVAGYTGELFF
.,.,TRBV5-6,TRBJ1-4,TGTGCCAGCAGCGAGGTCGGCAGTAAGAACTCCAATAATGAAAAACTGTTTTTT,CASSEVGSKNSNNEKLFF
.,.,TRBV11-2,TRBJ2-1,TGTGCCAGCAGCTCTCCTCGGGCCTACAATGAGCAGTTCTTC,CASSSPRAYNEQFF
.,.,TRBV6-5,TRBJ1-5,TGTGCCAGCAGTTCCCTCAGGGGATTTGGCAATCAGCCCCAGCATTTT,CASSSLRGFGNQPQHF
TRBD1,.,TRBV29-1,TRBJ2-2,TGCAGCGCCCGGGTTCTAGGACAGGGGCAGCACACCGGGGAGCTGTTTTTT,CSARVLGQGQHTGELFF
.,few,TRBV30,TRBJ2-5,TGTGCCTGGAGTGAGGGTCTTGTCGCGGAGACCCAGTACTTC,CAWSEGLVAETQYF
.,.,TRBV19,TRBJ2-1,TGTGCCAGTAGTCTATTTCCACTGGAGGAGGAGTTCTTC,CASSLFPLEEEFF
.,.,TRBV7-9,TRBJ2-6,TGTGCCGGGTGGGGATCTGGGGCCAACGTCCTGACTTTC,CAGWGSGANVLTF
.,.,TRBV7-9,TRBJ1-1,TGTGCCAGCAGCTCCTTTCACGAGACGAACACTGAAGCTTTCTTT,CASSSFHETNTEAFF
TRBD1,.,TRBV29-1,TRBJ2-7,TGCAGCGTGGGACAGAGCACCTCCTACGAGCAGTACTTC,CSVGQSTSYEQYF
TRBD2,.,TRBV19,TRBJ2-5,TGTGCCAGTAGTAAGGCGGGAGGACAAGAGACCCAGTACTTC,CASSKAGGQETQYF
.,few,TRBV6-1,TRBJ2-7,TGTGCCAGCAGTGAATTTGTTTCCTCTCCGGGAGTCTACGAGCAGTACTTC,CASSEFVSSPGVYEQYF
.,few,TRBV28,TRBJ2-1,TGTGCCAGCAGTGGTGACAGGACGAGCTCCTACAATGAGCAGTTCTTC,CASSGDRTSSYNEQFF
TRBD1,.,TRBV27,TRBJ2-7,TGTGCCAGCAGTTTCCTGGGACAGGGAGAATACGAGCAGTACTTC,CASSFLGQGEYEQYF
.,few,TRBV29-1,TRBJ2-1,TGCAGCGTTGATGGGGGGCGTTGGAATGAGCAGTTCTTC,CSVDGGRWNEQFF
.,.,TRBV7-2,TRBJ2-5,TGTGCCAGCAGCCAACTAGCTTCGGTCACCCAAGAGACCCAGTACTTC,CASSQLASVTQETQYF
TRBD1,.,TRBV27,TRBJ2-7,TGTGCCAGCAGTTTTCCGGGACAGGGGACCTACGAGCAGTACTTC,CASSFPGQGTYEQYF
.,few,TRBV29-1,TRBJ2-1,TGCAGCGTCGCACAAGACCTCTACAATGAGCAGTTCTTC,CSVAQDLYNEQFF
TRBD2,.,TRBV6-5,TRBJ2-7,TGTGCCAGCAGCGCCCGGACTAGCGGCTTGGGAGAGCAGTACTTC,CASSARTSGLGEQYF